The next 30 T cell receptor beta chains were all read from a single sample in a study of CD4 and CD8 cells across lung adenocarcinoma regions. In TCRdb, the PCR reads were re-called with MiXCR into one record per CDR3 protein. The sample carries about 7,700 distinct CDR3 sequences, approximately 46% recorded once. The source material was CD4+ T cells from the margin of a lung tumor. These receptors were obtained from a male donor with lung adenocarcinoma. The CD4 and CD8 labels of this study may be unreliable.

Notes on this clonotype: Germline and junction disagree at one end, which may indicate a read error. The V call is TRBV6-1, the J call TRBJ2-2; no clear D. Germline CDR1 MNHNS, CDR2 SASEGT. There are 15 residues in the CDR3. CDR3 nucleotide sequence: TGTGCCAGCAGTCCCAAGGACGTAAGCACCGGTGCGCTGTATTTT. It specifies CASSPKDVSTGALYF.

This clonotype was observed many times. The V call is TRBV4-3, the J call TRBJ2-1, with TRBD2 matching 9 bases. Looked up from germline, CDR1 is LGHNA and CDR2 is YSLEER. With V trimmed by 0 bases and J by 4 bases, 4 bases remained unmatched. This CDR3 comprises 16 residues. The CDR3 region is CASSQDTAGGYNEQFF. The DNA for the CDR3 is TGCGCCAGCAGCCAAGATACGGCGGGGGGGTACAATGAGCAGTTCTTC.

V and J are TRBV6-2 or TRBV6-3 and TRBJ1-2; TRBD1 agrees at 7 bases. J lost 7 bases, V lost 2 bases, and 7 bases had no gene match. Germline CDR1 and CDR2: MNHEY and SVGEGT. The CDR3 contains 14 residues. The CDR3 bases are TGTGCCAGCAGTTACACACAGGGGACGCGTGGCTACACCTTC. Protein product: CASSYTQGTRGYTF.

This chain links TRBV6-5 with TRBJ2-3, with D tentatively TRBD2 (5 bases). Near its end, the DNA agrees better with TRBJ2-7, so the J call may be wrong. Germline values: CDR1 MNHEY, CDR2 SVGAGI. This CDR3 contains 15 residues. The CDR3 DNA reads TGTGCCAGGAGGCACTCGGAAAGCGGCCAAGATACGCAGTACTTC. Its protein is CARRHSESGQDTQYF.

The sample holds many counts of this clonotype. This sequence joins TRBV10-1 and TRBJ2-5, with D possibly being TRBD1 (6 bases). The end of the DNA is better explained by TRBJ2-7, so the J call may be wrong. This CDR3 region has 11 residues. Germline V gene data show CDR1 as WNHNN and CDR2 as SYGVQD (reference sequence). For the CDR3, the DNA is TGCGCCAGCAGCAGGGGCTACGAGCAGTACTTC. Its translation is CASSRGYEQYF.

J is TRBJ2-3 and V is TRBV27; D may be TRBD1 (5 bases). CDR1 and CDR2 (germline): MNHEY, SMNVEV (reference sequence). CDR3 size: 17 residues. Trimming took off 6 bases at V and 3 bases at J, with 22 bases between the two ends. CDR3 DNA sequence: TGTGCCAGCAGATCCGGGCGAGTGGGGCGTGCGACAGATACGCAGTATTTT. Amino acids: CASRSGRVGRATDTQYF.

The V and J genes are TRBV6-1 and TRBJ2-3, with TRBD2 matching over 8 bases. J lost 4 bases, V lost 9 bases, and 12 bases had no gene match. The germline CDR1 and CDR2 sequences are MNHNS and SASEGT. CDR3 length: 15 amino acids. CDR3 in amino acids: CARGEGGGGPDTQYF. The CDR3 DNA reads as TGTGCCAGGGGTGAGGGTGGCGGGGGGCCAGATACGCAGTATTTT.

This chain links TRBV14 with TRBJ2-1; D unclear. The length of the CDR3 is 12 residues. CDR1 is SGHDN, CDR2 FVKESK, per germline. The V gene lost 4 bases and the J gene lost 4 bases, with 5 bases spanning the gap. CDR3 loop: CASSLIYNEQFF. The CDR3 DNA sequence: TGTGCCAGCAGCCTCATTTACAATGAGCAGTTCTTC.

The CDR3 spells CASSLEPNEKLFF. CDR3 bases: TGCGCCAGCAGCTTGGAGCCTAATGAAAAACTGTTTTTT. V and J are TRBV5-1 and TRBJ1-4; D call uncertain. Trimming took off 0 bases at V and 3 bases at J, with 3 bases between the two ends. The CDR3 covers 13 residues. Germline CDR1 reads SGHRS; CDR2 reads YFSETQ.

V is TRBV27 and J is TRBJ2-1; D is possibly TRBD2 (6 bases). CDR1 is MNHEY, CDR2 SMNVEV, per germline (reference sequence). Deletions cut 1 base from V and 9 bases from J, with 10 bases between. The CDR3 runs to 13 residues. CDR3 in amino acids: CASSLFGSAEQFF. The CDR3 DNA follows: TGTGCCAGCAGTTTATTCGGGAGTGCTGAGCAGTTCTTC.

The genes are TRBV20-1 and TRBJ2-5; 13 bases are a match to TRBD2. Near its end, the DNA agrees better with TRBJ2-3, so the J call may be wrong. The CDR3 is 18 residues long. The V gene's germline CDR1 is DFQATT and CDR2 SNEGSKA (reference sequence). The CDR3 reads CSASHGLAGDTSTDTQYF. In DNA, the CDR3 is TGCAGTGCTAGCCACGGACTAGCGGGGGATACTAGCACAGATACGCAGTATTTT.

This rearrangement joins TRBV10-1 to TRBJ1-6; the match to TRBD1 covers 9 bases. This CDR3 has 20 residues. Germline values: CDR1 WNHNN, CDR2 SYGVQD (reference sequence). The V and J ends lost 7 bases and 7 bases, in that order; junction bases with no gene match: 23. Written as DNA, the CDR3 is TGCGCCAGCATTGACCCAGGGACAGGGCAGGGCTTCGAGGGAAATTCACCCCTCCACTTT. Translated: CASIDPGTGQGFEGNSPLHF.

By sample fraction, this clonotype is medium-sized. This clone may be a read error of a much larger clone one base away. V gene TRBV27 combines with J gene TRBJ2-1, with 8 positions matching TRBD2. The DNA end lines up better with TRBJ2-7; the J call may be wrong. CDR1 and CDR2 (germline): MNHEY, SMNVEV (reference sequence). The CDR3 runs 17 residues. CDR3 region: CASSWLTGGRSYNEQYF. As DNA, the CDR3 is TGTGCCAGCAGTTGGTTGACCGGCGGGAGGTCCTACAATGAGCAGTACTTC.

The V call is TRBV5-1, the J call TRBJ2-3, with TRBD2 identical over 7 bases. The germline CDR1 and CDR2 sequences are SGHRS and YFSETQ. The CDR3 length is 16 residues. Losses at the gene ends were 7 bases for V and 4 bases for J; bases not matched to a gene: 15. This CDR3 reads CASGLGNSGNSDTQYF. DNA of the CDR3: TGCGCCAGCGGACTAGGAAATAGCGGAAATTCAGATACGCAGTATTTT.

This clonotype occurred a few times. The CDR3 DNA reads as TGTGCCAGCAGTACCCCCCCGAGTGGAAACATTCAGTACTTC. Encoded protein: CASSTPPSGNIQYF. The chain couples TRBV28 to TRBJ2-4, with D unresolved. This CDR3 has 14 residues. Per the germline V gene, CDR1 is MDHEN and CDR2 is SYDVKM. V was trimmed by 5 bases and J by 6 bases, leaving 14 bases between them.

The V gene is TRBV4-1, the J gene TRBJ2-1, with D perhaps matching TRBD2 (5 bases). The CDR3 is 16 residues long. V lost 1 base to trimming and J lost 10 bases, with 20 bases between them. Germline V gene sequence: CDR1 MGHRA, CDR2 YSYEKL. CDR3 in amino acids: CASSQGGFPYLGEQFF. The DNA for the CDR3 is TGCGCCAGCAGCCAAGGCGGGTTTCCCTACCTAGGAGAGCAGTTCTTC.

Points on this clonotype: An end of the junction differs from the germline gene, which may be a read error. CDR3 residues: CASRRTGAKAQYF. The DNA of the CDR3 is TGTGCCAGCAGGAGAACAGGGGCGAAGGCCCAGTATTTC. The genes are TRBV27 and TRBJ2-5; TRBD1 agrees at 7 bases. The CDR3 spans 13 residues. Germline-derived CDR1 and CDR2 are MNHEY and SMNVEV (reference sequence).

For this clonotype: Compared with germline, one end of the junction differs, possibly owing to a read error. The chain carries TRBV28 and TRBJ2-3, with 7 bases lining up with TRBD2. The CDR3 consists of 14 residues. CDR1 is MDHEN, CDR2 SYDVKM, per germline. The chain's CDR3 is CAGKERDDPDTQYF. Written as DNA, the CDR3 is TGTGCGGGCAAAGAGCGGGACGACCCAGATACCCAGTACTTT. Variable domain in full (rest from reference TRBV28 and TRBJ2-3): DVKVTQSSRYLVKRTGEKVFLECVQDMDHENMFWYRQDPGLGLRLIYFSYDVKMKEKGDIPEGYSVSREKKERFSLILESASTNQTSMYLCAGKERDDPDTQYFGPGTRLTVL.

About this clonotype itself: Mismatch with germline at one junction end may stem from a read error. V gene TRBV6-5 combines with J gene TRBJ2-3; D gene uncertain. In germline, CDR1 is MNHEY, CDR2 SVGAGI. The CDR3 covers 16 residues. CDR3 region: CASSSFFDKSRDTQYF. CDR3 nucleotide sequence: TGTGCCAGCAGTTCGTTTTTCGACAAAAGCAGAGATACGCAGTATTTT.

The CDR3 DNA reads as TGCGCCAGCAGCCAAGAGGGGGGGACAGTTCGCAATGAGCAGTTCTTC. Protein sequence: CASSQEGGTVRNEQFF. This chain links TRBV4-3 with TRBJ2-1; possibly TRBD1 or TRBD2 for D (7 bases each). Trimming removed 0 bases at V and 6 bases at J, with 15 bases between. From germline, CDR1 is LGHNA and CDR2 YSLEER. The CDR3 is 16 amino acids.

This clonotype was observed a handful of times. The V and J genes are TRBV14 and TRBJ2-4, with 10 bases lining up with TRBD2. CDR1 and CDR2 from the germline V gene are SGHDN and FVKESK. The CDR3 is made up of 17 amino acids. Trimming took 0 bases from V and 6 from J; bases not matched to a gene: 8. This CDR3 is CASSQDRLAGAGNIQYF. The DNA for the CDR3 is TGTGCCAGCAGCCAAGATCGGCTAGCGGGAGCGGGAAACATTCAGTACTTC.

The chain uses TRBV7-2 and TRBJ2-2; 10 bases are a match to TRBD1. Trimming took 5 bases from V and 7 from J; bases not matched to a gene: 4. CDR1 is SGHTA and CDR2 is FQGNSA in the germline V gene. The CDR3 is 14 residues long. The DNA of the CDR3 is TGTGCCAGCAGCCCCTGGACAGGGGGCGGGGAGCTGTTTTTT. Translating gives CASSPWTGGGELFF.

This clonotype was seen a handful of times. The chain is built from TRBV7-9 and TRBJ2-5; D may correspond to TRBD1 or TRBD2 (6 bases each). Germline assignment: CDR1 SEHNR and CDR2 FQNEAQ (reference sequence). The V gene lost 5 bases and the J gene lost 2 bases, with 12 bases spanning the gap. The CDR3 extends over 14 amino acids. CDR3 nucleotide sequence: TGTGCCAGCAGCGGCCGGGGGCTACAAGAGACCCAGTACTTC. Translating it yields CASSGRGLQETQYF.

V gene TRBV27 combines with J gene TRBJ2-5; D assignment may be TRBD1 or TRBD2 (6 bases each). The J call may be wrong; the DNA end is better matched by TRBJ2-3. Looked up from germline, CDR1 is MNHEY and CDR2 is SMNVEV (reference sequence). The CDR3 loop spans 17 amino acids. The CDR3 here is CASRSVGGGRATETQYF. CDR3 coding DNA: TGTGCCAGCAGATCGGTAGGAGGGGGGCGGGCGACAGAGACCCAGTATTTT.

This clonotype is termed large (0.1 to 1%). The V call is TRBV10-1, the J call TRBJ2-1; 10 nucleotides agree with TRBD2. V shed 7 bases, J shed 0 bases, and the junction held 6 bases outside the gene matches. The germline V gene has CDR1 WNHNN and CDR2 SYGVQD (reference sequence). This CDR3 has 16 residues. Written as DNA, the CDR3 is TGCGCCAGCATTGGCGCTAGCGGGAGCTCCTACAATGAGCAGTTCTTC. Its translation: CASIGASGSSYNEQFF.

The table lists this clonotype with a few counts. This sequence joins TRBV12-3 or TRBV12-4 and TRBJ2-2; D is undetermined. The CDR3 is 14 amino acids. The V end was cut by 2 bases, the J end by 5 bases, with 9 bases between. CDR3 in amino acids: CASSLQARTGELFF. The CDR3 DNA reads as TGTGCCAGCAGTTTACAGGCGAGGACCGGGGAGCTGTTTTTT.

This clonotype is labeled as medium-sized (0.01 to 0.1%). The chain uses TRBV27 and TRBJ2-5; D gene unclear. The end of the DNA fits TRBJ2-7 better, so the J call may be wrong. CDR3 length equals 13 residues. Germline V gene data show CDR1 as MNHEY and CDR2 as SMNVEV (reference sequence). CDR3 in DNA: TGTGCCAGCAGTTATGGCGGCTTGCGCGAGCAGTACTTC. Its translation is CASSYGGLREQYF.

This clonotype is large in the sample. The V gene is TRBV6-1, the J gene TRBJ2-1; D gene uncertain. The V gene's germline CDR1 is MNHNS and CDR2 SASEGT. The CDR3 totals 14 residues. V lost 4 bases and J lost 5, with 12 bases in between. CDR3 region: CASSVRVRNNEQFF. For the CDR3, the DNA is TGTGCCAGCAGTGTAAGGGTTCGCAACAATGAGCAGTTCTTC.

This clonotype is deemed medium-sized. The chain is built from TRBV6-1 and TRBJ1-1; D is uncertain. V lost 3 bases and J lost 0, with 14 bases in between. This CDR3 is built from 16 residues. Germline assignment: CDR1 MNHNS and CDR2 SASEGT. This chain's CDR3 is CASSEERALMNTEAFF. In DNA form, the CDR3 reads TGTGCCAGCAGTGAGGAGAGGGCCCTTATGAACACTGAAGCTTTCTTT.

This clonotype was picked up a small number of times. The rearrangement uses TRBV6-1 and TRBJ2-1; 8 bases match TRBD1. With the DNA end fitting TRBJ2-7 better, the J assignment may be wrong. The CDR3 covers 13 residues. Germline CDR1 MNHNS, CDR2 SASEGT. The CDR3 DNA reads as TGTGCCAGCCGGACAGGGAGCTCCTACGAGCAGTACTTC. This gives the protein CASRTGSSYEQYF.